This TCR beta chain derives from a study of sequential checkpoint blockade in melanoma (dated by TCRdb to the late 2010s). For the study in its entirety: Patients were assigned by 1:1 randomization to either first-line nivolumab followed by ipilimumab (arm A) or ipilimumab followed by nivolumab (arm B). For approximately 20 patients, matched tumor biopsies were taken both before treatment and at week 13, after single-agent nivolumab (arm A) or ipilimumab (arm B). DNA from over 80 pretreatment melanoma tumor samples was subjected to TCRbeta immunosequencing. Both trial sequences were followed by maintenance nivolumab. In around 80% of the matched pre- and post-treatment tumor biopsy pairs, both biopsies came from the same lesion.

The immunoSEQ Assay was used to immunosequence TCRbeta CDR3 regions from genomic DNA. Prior to high-throughput sequencing, genomic DNA was amplified by bias-controlled multiplex PCR. The paper's data handling went like this. To quantify the absolute abundance of each unique TCRbeta CDR3 region, the sequences were collapsed and filtered. Clonality was defined as 1 minus Pielou's evenness and was calculated using productive rearrangements only. Tumor T-cell fraction was calculated by normalizing TCRbeta template counts to usable DNA, which was estimated from several housekeeping genes. Clones with significantly greater frequencies in on-treatment versus baseline samples were identified using a previously published method. Drawn from immuneACCESS, this table holds only the in-frame rearrangements with V and J called that TCRdb kept. Clones are partly lost; checked studies trace under half to an unresolved V gene and leave the rest unexplained. Clone size and the V and J calls come from that table; the DNA yielded D and trimming. The sample records around 9,500 clones, 20% to 25% of which are singletons. Of the sample, 14% is held by the ten largest clones.

The CDR3 starts with the cysteine, ends with the phenylalanine, and has 15 residues. Only CDR3 DNA is held: 45 bases, read in frame from base 1. Taken from the germline V gene, the CDR1 and CDR2 loops are KGHSH and LQKENI. The germline ends are 18 bases apart after V is trimmed by 5 bases and J by 5 bases. Beyond this particular receptor, the publication reports: Larger, independent patient cohorts are needed to validate the response-prediction model that combines TCR metrics and mutation burden. Tumor T-cell fraction and clonality were found to correlate with PD-L1 staining and CD8+ T-cell counts but not with mutational load. Small sample sizes and reduced statistical power limited the within-arm analyses of tumor T-cell fraction. Achieving clinical benefit was about 30 times more likely for patients whose tumor T-cell fraction and clonality increased by week 13. In the nivolumab-first arm (arm A), an association was found between pretreatment tumor TIL clonality and response (P = .04).

This specimen's treatment or condition label, interpreted: randomized to nivolumab then ipilimumab (arm A) or the reverse (arm B). Prior DNA-damaging chemotherapy had not been received by any trial patient. CheckMate 064, a randomized, open-label phase II trial of sequential checkpoint blockade, was the source of the samples, all of which came from patients with melanoma. Genomic DNA from formalin-fixed paraffin-embedded (FFPE) tissue samples served as the input for tumor TCR sequencing. A few counts support this clone. There is no known antigen for this receptor. No base quality information exists; no much larger clone differs at one position.

This material consisted of tumor tissue (inferred from file names), taken from a patient given nivolumab and ipilimumab in sequence. The source is a human donor with melanoma. The rearranged segments are TRBV18 and TRBJ1-2, and possibly TRBD1, on 5 matching bases. DNA sequence: TGTGCCAGCTCATTAACCTATGTCGGGGGTTATGGCTACACCTTC. This gives the protein CASSLTYVGGYGYTF. The reference TRBV18 and TRBJ1-2 proteins fill in what lies around the CDR3, so the full variable domain reads NAGVMQNPRHLVRRRGQEARLRCSPMKGHSHVYWYRQLPEEGLKFMVYLQKENIIDESGMPKERFSAEFPKEGPSILRIQQVVRGDSAAYFCASSLTYVGGYGYTFGSGTRLTVV.